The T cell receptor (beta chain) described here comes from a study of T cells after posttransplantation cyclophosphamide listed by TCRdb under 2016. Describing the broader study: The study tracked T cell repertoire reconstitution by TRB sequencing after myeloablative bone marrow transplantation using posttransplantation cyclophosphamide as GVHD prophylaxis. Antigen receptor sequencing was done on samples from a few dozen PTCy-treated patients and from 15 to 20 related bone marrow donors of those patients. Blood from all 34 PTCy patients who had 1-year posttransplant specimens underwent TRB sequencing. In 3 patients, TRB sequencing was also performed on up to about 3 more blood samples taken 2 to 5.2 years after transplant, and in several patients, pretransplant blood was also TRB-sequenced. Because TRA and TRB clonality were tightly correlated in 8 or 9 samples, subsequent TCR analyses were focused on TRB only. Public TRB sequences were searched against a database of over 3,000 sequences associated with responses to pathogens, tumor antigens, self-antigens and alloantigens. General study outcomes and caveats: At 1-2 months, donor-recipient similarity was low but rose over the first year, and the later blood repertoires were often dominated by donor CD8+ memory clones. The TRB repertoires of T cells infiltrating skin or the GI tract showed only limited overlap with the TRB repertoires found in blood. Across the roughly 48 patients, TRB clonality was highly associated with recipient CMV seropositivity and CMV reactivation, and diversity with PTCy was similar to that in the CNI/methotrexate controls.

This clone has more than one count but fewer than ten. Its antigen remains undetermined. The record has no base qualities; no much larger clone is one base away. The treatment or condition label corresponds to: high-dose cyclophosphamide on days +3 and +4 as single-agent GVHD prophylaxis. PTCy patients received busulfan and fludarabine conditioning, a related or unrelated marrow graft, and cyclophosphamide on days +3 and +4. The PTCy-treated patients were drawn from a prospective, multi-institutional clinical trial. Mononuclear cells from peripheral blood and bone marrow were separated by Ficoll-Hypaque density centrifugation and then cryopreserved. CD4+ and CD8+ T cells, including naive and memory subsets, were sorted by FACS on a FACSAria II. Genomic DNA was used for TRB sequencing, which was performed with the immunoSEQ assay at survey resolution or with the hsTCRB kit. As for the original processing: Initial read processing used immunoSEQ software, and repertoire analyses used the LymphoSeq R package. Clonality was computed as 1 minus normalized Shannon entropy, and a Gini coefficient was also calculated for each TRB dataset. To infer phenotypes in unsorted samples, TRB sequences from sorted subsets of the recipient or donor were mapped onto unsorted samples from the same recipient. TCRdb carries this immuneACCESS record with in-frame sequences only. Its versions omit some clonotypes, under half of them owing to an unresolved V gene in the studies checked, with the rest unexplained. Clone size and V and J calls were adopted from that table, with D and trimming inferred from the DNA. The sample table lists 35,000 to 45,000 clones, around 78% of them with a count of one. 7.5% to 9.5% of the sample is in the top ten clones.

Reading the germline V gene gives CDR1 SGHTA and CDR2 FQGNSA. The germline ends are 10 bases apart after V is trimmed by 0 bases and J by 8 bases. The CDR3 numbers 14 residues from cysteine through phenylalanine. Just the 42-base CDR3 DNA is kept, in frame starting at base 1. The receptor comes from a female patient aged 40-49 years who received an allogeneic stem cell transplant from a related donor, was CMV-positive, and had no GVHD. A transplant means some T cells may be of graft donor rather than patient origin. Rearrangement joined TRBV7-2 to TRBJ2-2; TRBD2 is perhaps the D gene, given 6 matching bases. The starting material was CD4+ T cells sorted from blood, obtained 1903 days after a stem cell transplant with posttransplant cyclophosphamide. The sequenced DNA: TGTGCCAGCAGCTTAGCACTAGCAGGAGGGGAGCTGTTTTTT. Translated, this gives CASSLALAGGELFF.